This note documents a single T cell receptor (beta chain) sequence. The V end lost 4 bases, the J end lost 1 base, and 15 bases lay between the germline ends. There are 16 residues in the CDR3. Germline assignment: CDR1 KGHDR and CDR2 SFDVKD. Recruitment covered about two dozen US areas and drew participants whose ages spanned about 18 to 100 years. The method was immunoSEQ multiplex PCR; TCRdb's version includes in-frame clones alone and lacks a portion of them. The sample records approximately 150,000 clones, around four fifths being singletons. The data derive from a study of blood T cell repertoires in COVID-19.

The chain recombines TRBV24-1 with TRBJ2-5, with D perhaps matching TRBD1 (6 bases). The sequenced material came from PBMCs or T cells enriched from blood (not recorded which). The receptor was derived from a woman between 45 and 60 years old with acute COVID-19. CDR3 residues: CATSETRGKGQETQYF. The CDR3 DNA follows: TGTGCCACCAGTGAAACCAGGGGTAAGGGCCAAGAGACCCAGTACTTC.